What follows are 6 T cell receptor beta chains derived from one specimen sequenced in a study of T-cell reconstitution after alpha-beta-depleted transplantation in children. Study-level points and caveats: It was reported that alpha-beta T cells came from several hundred expanded graft clones (about two months after transplant).

No antigen has been identified for these receptors. For TCRbeta, the library was prepared with unique molecular identifiers. Each CDR3 protein gets one entry after TCRdb re-called the PCR reads with MiXCR. This table holds roughly 30,000 distinct CDR3 sequences, less than 8.5% found once. Sequencing used peripheral blood, obtained 60 days after TCRalphabeta/CD19-depleted stem cell transplant. The receptors come from a child under two years old who had a stem cell transplant for acute myeloid leukemia, so the T cells may come from the graft donor.

This clonotype was counted at least ten times. V is TRBV6-5 and J is TRBJ1-2; TRBD1 might be the D (6 bases). CDR3 length: 15 residues. CDR1 is MNHEY, CDR2 SVGAGI, per germline. Deletions cut 2 bases from V and 4 bases from J, with 14 bases between. CDR3 DNA: TGTGCCAGCAGTTACACCTCCAGGGGCTCCTATGGCTACACCTTC. It specifies CASSYTSRGSYGYTF.

Many counts were recorded for this clonotype. CDR3 protein: CASSHQTEGRNQPQHF. The CDR3, as DNA: TGCGCCAGCAGCCATCAAACAGAGGGAAGGAATCAGCCCCAGCATTTT. The gene calls are TRBV4-1 and TRBJ1-5; D is unclear. Germline V gene sequence: CDR1 MGHRA, CDR2 YSYEKL. V was trimmed by 3 bases and J by 4 bases, leaving 16 bases between them. There are 16 residues in the CDR3.

This clonotype has a count of ten or more. This chain connects TRBV27 to TRBJ2-3; possible D gene TRBD1, 5 bases. Germline V gene data show CDR1 as MNHEY and CDR2 as SMNVEV (reference sequence). This CDR3 contains 16 residues. The V end lost 4 bases, the J end lost 4 bases, and 18 bases lay between the germline ends. The CDR3 protein is CASSSRGFGPSDTQYF. CDR3 bases: TGTGCCAGCAGTTCAAGGGGTTTCGGTCCGTCAGATACGCAGTATTTT.

This clonotype came up many times. The rearrangement joins TRBV24-1 to TRBJ2-5; 12 nucleotides line up with TRBD1. Germline trimming cut 4 bases from V and 4 bases from J; bases unmatched to any gene: 6. The CDR3 is 16 residues long. Germline V gives CDR1 KGHDR, CDR2 SFDVKD. In DNA, the CDR3 is TGTGCCACCAGTGACCCCGGGACAGGGGGCCGAGAGACCCAGTACTTC. It yields the protein CATSDPGTGGRETQYF.

This clonotype was counted ten times or more. The gene calls are TRBV7-9 and TRBJ2-7; perhaps TRBD1 as D (8 bases). This CDR3 contains 16 residues. Trimming shortened V by 7 bases and J by 2 bases, and 21 bases separated the two germline ends. Germline assignment: CDR1 SEHNR and CDR2 FQNEAQ (reference sequence). CDR3 in amino acids: CASTRGQGAGAYEQYF. Here the CDR3 DNA reads TGTGCCAGCACCCGTGGTCAGGGGGCGGGGGCCTACGAGCAGTACTTC.

This clonotype showed up many times. The chain is built from TRBV24-1 and TRBJ2-2, with TRBD1 matching over 12 bases. The CDR3 has 19 residues. Germline lookup yields CDR1 KGHDR and CDR2 SFDVKD. Unmatched junction bases numbered 14, after V lost 6 bases and J lost 4 bases. CDR3 region: CATSRCKGQGAICTGELFF. For the CDR3, the DNA is TGTGCCACCAGTCGCTGCAAGGGACAGGGGGCCATTTGCACCGGGGAGCTGTTTTTT.